Detailed here is one TCR beta chain. Trimming removed 3 bases at V and 1 base at J, with 12 bases between. This CDR3 spans 15 amino acids. Germline V gene sequence: CDR1 SNHLY, CDR2 FYNNEI. The data were taken from a study of blood T cell repertoires in COVID-19. Study details: There were acute and convalescent COVID-19 samples, and they came from the United States, Italy and Spain. Sources were T cells, B-cell-depleted T cells, or PBMCs; the material itself was cDNA or gDNA.

Clones were read by immunoSEQ multiplex PCR, and TCRdb kept only the in-frame ones, dropping some. Of 45,000 to 65,000 clones listed, about 77% are singletons. Sequenced material: peripheral blood. The receptor was derived from a man between 65 and 85 years old with active or convalescent COVID-19. The chain uses TRBV2 and TRBJ1-1, with D possibly matching TRBD1 (5 bases). CDR3 nucleotides: TGTGCCAGCAGTGATGTAGGGGCACGGAACACTGAAGCTTTCTTT. Protein sequence: CASSDVGARNTEAFF.